A selection of T cell receptor beta chains follows, all from one sample in a study of human T cells and chemical hapten exposure. TCRdb reanalysed the RACE reads using MiXCR and keeps one entry per CDR3 protein. The data hold about 50,000 distinct CDR3 sequences, with 8.5% to 10% observed a single time. Sequenced here: whole blood, sampled in connection with sensitization to the hapten diphenylcyclopropenone (DPC). Source of these receptors: a woman in her twenties or thirties with alopecia areata. Some clones in this sample may be carry-over from other donors' samples. The CDR3 runs from the conserved cysteine through the conserved F or W. The D gene is left open where the match is weak. Rows give clone size only sometimes, using once, few, many, or a class for an expanded clone.

clone size,J gene,D gene,V gene,CDR3 protein,CDR3 DNA
few,TRBJ2-2,-,TRBV19,CASSAGPGATGELFF,TGTGCCAGTAGTGCCGGACCAGGGGCCACCGGGGAGCTGTTTTTT
-,TRBJ2-3,-,TRBV14,CASSRCGGDTQYF,TGTGCCAGCAGCCGTTGTGGGGGAGATACGCAGTATTTT
-,TRBJ2-3,-,TRBV7-2,CATSVRGPGTDTQYF,TGTGCCACCTCAGTACGGGGGCCGGGGACAGATACGCAGTATTTT
-,TRBJ2-5,TRBD2,TRBV30,CAWTSGGETQYF,TGTGCCTGGACTAGCGGGGGAGAGACCCAGTACTTC
-,TRBJ2-2,TRBD1,TRBV7-2,CASSPWDSRGELFF,TGTGCCAGCAGCCCGTGGGACAGCCGCGGGGAGCTGTTTTTT
-,TRBJ1-1,-,TRBV7-6,CASSSSGGTEAFF,TGTGCCAGCAGCTCGAGTGGGGGGACTGAAGCTTTCTTT
many,TRBJ1-1,TRBD1,TRBV19,CASSSTGDTEAFF,TGTGCCAGCTCCTCGACAGGGGACACTGAAGCTTTCTTT
-,TRBJ1-1,-,TRBV28,CASRLTGHEAFF,TGTGCCAGCAGGTTGACAGGCCATGAAGCTTTCTTT
few,TRBJ1-1,-,TRBV5-1,CASRPDIFNTEAFF,TGCGCCAGCAGACCGGACATCTTTAACACTGAAGCTTTCTTT
few,TRBJ1-2,-,TRBV28,CASSFIGGSRGYGYTF,TGTGCCAGCAGTTTCATCGGTGGGAGTAGAGGCTATGGCTACACCTTC
few,TRBJ2-2,-,TRBV2,CASHVEPTGELFF,TGTGCCAGCCACGTCGAACCCACCGGGGAGCTGTTTTTT
-,TRBJ2-4,-,TRBV2,CASSESELLAKNIQYF,TGTGCCAGCAGTGAATCGGAGTTGCTAGCCAAAAACATTCAGTACTTC
many,TRBJ1-1,-,TRBV10-2,CASSVRNTEAFF,TGCGCCAGCAGTGTGAGGAACACTGAAGCTTTCTTT
-,TRBJ1-1,-,TRBV6-1,CASSDAGYTEAFF,TGTGCCAGCAGTGACGCAGGGTACACTGAAGCTTTCTTT
many,TRBJ1-5,-,TRBV29-1,CSVGGGNQPQHF,TGCAGCGTTGGAGGGGGCAATCAGCCCCAGCATTTT
few,TRBJ1-6,-,TRBV11-2,CASSWTGGSSPLHF,TGTGCCAGCAGCTGGACCGGGGGAAGCTCACCCCTCCACTTT
few,TRBJ1-5,-,TRBV19,CASSTTGNQPQHF,TGTGCCAGTAGTACCACAGGGAATCAGCCCCAGCATTTT
-,TRBJ2-7,-,TRBV5-5,CASSLAIRTDEQYF,TGTGCCAGCAGCTTGGCCATCCGGACGGACGAGCAGTACTTC
-,TRBJ1-1,-,TRBV7-3,CASSLTYRDTEAFF,TGTGCCAGCAGCTTAACGTACAGGGACACTGAAGCTTTCTTT
-,TRBJ2-3,TRBD2,TRBV5-4,CASSQRGASTDTQYF,TGTGCCAGCAGCCAGCGGGGGGCAAGCACAGATACGCAGTATTTT
-,TRBJ2-1,-,TRBV4-2,CASSLRDQPFDEQFF,TGTGCCAGCAGCCTTCGGGACCAGCCCTTCGATGAGCAGTTCTTC
-,TRBJ1-4,-,TRBV18,CASSPPDRQGEKLFF,TGTGCCAGCTCACCACCCGACAGGCAAGGTGAAAAACTGTTTTTT
many,TRBJ1-2,-,TRBV7-8,CASSLHLSDVLYGYTF,TGTGCCAGCAGCTTACACTTGTCAGACGTTCTCTATGGCTACACCTTC
-,TRBJ2-7,-,TRBV4-2,CASSQGGAYEQYF,TGTGCCAGCAGCCAAGGAGGGGCCTACGAGCAGTACTTC
few,TRBJ2-7,TRBD1,TRBV20-1,CSARERGTGPNEQYF,TGCAGTGCTAGAGAGCGAGGGACAGGGCCCAACGAGCAGTACTTC
-,TRBJ2-6,-,TRBV28,CASSPGDPGANVLTF,TGTGCCAGCAGTCCAGGGGATCCTGGGGCCAACGTCCTGACTTTC
few,TRBJ1-6,TRBD1,TRBV27,CASRTGQHNSPLHF,TGTGCCAGCAGGACGGGACAGCATAATTCACCCCTCCACTTT
many,TRBJ1-5,-,TRBV2,CASSGAGHGQPQHF,TGTGCCAGCAGTGGGGCAGGGCACGGGCAGCCCCAGCATTTT
few,TRBJ1-1,-,TRBV25-1,CASIWNTEAFF,TGTGCCAGCATTTGGAACACTGAAGCTTTCTTT
many,TRBJ1-1,TRBD1,TRBV10-3,CAISPTGTGAFF,TGTGCCATCAGCCCAACCGGGACAGGAGCTTTCTTT
few,TRBJ1-6,-,TRBV6-5,CASSYRESNSPLHF,TGTGCCAGCAGTTACAGGGAGTCGAATTCACCCCTCCACTTT
-,TRBJ2-3,TRBD1,TRBV6-1,CARRGQGGTDTQYF,TGTGCCCGCAGAGGTCAGGGGGGCACAGATACGCAGTATTTT
few,TRBJ2-7,TRBD2,TRBV4-2,CASSVRSGIQLADEQYF,TGTGCCAGCAGCGTTCGGAGCGGGATTCAACTGGCCGACGAGCAGTACTTC
-,TRBJ1-1,-,TRBV20-1,CSAIGPGGNTEAFF,TGCAGTGCCATCGGGCCTGGGGGTAACACTGAAGCTTTCTTT
-,TRBJ1-1,-,TRBV2,CASSVSKGTEAFF,TGTGCCAGCAGTGTTTCGAAGGGCACTGAAGCTTTCTTT
many,TRBJ1-2,TRBD1,TRBV6-1,CASSERSGQRNYGFTF,TGTGCCAGCAGTGAACGGTCGGGACAGCGTAACTATGGCTTCACCTTC
medium-sized,TRBJ2-5,-,TRBV12-3/TRBV12-4,CASSLGLRETQYF,TGTGCCAGCAGTTTAGGGTTACGTGAGACCCAGTACTTC